This paragraph reports one T cell receptor (beta chain). The data stem from a study of CD8 T cells in Susac syndrome. RNA, at roughly 0.5 to 1 ug, was reverse transcribed with random hexamers. Amplification of TCR beta CDR3 was carried out by immunoSEQ multiplex PCR, which covered 54 Vbeta and 13 Jbeta segments. TCRdb called the immunoSEQ multiplex PCR reads again in MiXCR, with one record for every CDR3 protein. The sample includes approximately 76,000 distinct CDR3 sequences, about 95% of them seen just once. This CDR3 is 14 amino acids long. In germline, CDR1 is SGHRS, CDR2 YFSETQ. Trimming shortened V by 0 bases and J by 8 bases, and 14 bases separated the two germline ends. Sequencing targeted TCR beta in blood CD8+ and CD4+ T cells. Negative magnetic isolation gave CD8+ and CD4+ cells; FACS enriched CD8+ TEMRA.

The sample was CD8+ T cells from PBMCs. The rearrangement uses TRBV5-1 and TRBJ1-1; possible D gene TRBD1, 6 bases. The clonotype originates from a human donor with multiple sclerosis. The CDR3 DNA reads TGCGCCAGCAGCTTGGTGGGGGGCGAAAGAGAAGCTTTCTTT. Amino acid sequence: CASSLVGGEREAFF.